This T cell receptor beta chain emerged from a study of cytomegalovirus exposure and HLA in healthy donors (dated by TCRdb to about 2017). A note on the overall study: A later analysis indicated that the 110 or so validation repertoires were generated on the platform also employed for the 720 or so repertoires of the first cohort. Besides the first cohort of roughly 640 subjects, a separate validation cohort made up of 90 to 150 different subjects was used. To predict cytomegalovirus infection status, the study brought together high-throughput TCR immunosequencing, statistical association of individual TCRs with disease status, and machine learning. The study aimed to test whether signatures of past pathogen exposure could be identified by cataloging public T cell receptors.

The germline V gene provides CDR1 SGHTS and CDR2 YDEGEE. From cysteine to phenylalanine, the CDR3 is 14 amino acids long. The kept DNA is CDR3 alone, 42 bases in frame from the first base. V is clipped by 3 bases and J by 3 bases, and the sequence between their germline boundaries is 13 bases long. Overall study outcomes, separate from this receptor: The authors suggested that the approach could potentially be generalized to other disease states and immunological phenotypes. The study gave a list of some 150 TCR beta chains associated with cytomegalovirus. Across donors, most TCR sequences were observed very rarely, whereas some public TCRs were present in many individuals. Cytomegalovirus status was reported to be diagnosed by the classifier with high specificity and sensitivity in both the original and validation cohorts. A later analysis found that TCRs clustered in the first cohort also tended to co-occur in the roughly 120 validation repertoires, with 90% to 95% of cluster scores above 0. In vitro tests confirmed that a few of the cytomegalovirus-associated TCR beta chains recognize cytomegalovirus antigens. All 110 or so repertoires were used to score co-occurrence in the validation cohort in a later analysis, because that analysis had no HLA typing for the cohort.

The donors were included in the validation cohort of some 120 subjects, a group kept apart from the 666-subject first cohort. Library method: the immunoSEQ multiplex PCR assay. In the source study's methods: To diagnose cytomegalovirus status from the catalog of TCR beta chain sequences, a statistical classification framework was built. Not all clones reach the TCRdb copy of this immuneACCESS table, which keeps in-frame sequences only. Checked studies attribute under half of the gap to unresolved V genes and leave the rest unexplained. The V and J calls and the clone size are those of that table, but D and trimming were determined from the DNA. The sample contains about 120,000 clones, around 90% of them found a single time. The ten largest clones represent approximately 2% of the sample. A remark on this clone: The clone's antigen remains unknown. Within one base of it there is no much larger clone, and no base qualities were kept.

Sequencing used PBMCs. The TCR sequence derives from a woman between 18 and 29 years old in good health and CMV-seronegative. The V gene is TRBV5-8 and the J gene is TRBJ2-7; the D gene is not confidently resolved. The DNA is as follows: TGTGCCAGCAGCTCCAGGCGTACCTACTACGAGCAGTACTTC. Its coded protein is CASSSRRTYYEQYF. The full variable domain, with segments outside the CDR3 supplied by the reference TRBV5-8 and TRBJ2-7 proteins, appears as EAGVTQSPTHLIKTRGQQATLRCSPISGHTSVYWYQQALGLGLQFLLWYDEGEERNRGNFPPRFSGRQFPNYSSELNVNALELEDSALYLCASSSRRTYYEQYFGPGTRLTVT.